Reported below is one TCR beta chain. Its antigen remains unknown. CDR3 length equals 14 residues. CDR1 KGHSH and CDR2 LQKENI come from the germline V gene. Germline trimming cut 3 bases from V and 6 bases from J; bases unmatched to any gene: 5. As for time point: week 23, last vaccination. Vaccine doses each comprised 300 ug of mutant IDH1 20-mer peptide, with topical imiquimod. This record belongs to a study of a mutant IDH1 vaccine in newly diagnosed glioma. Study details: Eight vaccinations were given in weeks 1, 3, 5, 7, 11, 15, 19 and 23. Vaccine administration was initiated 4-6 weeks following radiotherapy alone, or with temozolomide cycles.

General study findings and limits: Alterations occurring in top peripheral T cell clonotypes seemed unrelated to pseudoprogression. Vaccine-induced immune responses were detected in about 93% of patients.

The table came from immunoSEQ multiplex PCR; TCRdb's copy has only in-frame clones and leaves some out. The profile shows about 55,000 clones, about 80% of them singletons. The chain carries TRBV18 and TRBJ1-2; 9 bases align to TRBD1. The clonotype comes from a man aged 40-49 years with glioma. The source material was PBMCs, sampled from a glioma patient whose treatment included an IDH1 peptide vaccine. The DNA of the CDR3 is TGTGCCAGCTCACCGCGGGACAGGGAGAATGGCTACACCTTC. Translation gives CASSPRDRENGYTF.